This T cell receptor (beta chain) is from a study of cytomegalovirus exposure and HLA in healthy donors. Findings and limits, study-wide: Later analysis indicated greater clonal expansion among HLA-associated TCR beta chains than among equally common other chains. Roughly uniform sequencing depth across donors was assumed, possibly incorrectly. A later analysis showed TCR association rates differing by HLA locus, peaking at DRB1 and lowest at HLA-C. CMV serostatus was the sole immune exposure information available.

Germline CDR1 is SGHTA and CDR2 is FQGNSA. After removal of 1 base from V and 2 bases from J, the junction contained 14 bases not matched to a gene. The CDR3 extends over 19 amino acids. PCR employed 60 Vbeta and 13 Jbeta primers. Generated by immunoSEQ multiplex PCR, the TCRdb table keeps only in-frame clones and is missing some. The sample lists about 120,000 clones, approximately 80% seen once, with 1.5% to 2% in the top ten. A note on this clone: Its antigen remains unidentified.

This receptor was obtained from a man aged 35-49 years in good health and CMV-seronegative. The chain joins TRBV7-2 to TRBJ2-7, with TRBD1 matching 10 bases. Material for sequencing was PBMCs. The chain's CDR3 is CASSLGLGTGASGAYEQYF. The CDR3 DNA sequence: TGTGCCAGCAGCTTAGGTCTCGGGACAGGGGCCTCGGGGGCCTACGAGCAGTACTTC.